This T cell receptor (beta chain) was sequenced for a study of PD-1 blockade in classical Hodgkin lymphoma. Every patient experienced relapse after autologous stem cell transplantation, and brentuximab vedotin exposure varied. Measured with immunoSEQ multiplex PCR; TCRdb has only the in-frame clones, and not every one. The sample lists over 45,000 clones; 73% were seen once. The V end was cut by 0 bases, the J end by 0 bases, with 8 bases between. The CDR3 contains 15 residues. Looked up from germline, CDR1 is MNHNS and CDR2 is SASEGT. Remarks on this clone: Other DNA sequences in this sample translate to the same CDR3.

The chain recombines TRBV6-1 with TRBJ1-1; possibly TRBD1 for D (6 bases). The sample here was peripheral blood mononuclear cells (PBMCs), taken before the second cycle of nivolumab. The receptor comes from a human donor with classical Hodgkin lymphoma. The CDR3, as DNA: TGTGCCAGCAGTGAAGCTGGGACACTGAACACTGAAGCTTTCTTT. Translation gives CASSEAGTLNTEAFF.